The following is a TCR beta chain sequence with its context. Its binding antigen is unknown. Base qualities are not provided; no much larger clone lies one nucleotide away. This record comes from a study of blood T cell repertoires in COVID-19 (dated by TCRdb to 2018 to 2020). With respect to the entire study: Samples from collaborators originated in the United States, Italy and Spain and spanned both the acute and convalescent phases of COVID-19. The prospective study material was composed of cDNA or gDNA derived from T cells, B-cell-depleted T cells, or PBMCs. Deeply sampled blood TCRbeta repertoires from subjects exposed to, actively infected with, or recovered from COVID-19 were included in the dataset. A freely available public database, intended as a resource for researchers studying the immune response to SARS-CoV-2, is where the repertoires were released. Samples were obtained from the ongoing ImmuneRACE study (first 160 participants) and from 1,254 subjects provided by 6 global collaborators. Nearly every sample came with metadata listing a de-identified subject ID, COVID-19 status, age in years and sex. Where HLA class I and class II types were available, the types were taken from metadata supplied by the sample provider, not from assay-based typing.

TCRbeta CDR3 regions were amplified from genomic DNA by means of the immunoSEQ Assay, a bias-controlled multiplex PCR. The paper's data handling went like this. Within the assay, amplification of reference gene primers was used to estimate how many nucleated cells each sample contained. To quantify the absolute abundance of each unique TCRbeta CDR3 rearrangement, sequence reads were collapsed and filtered. For each sample, productive Simpson clonality was calculated by taking the square root of Simpson's diversity index across productive rearrangements. TCRdb limited this immuneACCESS table to in-frame rearrangements with V and J called. A share of clones is missing; checked studies link under half to unresolved V genes, and the rest is unexplained. That table is the source of V, J and clone size, and D and trimming were worked out from the DNA. The sample table records 140,000 or so clones; 75% to 90% of these occur just once. 4.8% of the sample is in the top ten clones.

Measured from the cysteine to the phenylalanine, the CDR3 is 15 residues long. Only the CDR3 region is kept as DNA, spanning 45 bases read in frame from base 1. V is cut back by 4 bases and J by 7 bases, with 9 bases in the junction unmatched. The germline V gene supplies CDR1 SGHRS and CDR2 YFSETQ. Collaborating institutions collected whole blood in K2EDTA tubes following their own protocols. Collaborator samples were shipped for TCRbeta analysis as frozen whole blood, isolated PBMCs, or DNA extracted from either sample type. What the work shows at the level of the full study, not this receptor alone: Clinical and demographic metadata were provided uncurated, with the amount varying by source and participant.

What was sequenced was peripheral blood. The receptor's source is a human donor in a cohort sampled during active COVID-19. This receptor chain uses TRBV5-1 and TRBJ2-1; TRBD2 fits 9 bases in the junction. Read as DNA, the sequence is TGCGCCAGCAGCCTTGAGGCGGGGGGGCGGAATGAGCAGTTCTTC. This yields the protein CASSLEAGGRNEQFF.